Each of the 23 T cell receptor beta chains below was sequenced from the same sample in a study of blood T cell repertoires in COVID-19. Measured with immunoSEQ multiplex PCR; TCRdb has only the in-frame clones, and not every one. The table records some 330,000 clones, 89% of them present only once. Sequencing was carried out using peripheral blood. The source is a woman aged 25 to 39 with COVID-19, enrolled during active disease.

The chain combines TRBV29-1 with TRBJ1-5; the match to TRBD1 covers 9 bases. This CDR3 is built from 15 residues. The V gene end was trimmed by 7 bases and the J gene end by 4 bases; junction bases not matched to a gene: 11. Germline V CDR1 and CDR2: SQVTM, ANQGSEA. The CDR3 protein is CSATLGTGLNQPQHF. DNA of the CDR3: TGCAGCGCCACACTCGGGACAGGGTTAAATCAGCCCCAGCATTTT.

In DNA form, the CDR3 reads TGTGCCAGCAGTGAGGAGGGACTAGTTCAAGATACGCAGTATTTT. It yields the protein CASSEEGLVQDTQYF. V gene TRBV2 combines with J gene TRBJ2-3, with TRBD2 matching over 8 bases. This CDR3 has 15 amino acids. CDR1 and CDR2 from the germline V gene are SNHLY and FYNNEI. The V and J ends lost 3 bases and 5 bases, in that order; junction bases with no gene match: 7.

The chain links TRBV7-9 to TRBJ2-1; D perhaps matches TRBD1 (5 bases). Germline assignment: CDR1 SEHNR and CDR2 FQNEAQ (reference sequence). The V end lost 5 bases, the J end lost 3 bases, and 14 bases lay between the germline ends. The CDR3 totals 15 residues. This chain's CDR3 is CASSIWGSSYNEQFF. In nucleotides, the CDR3 is TGTGCCAGCAGCATTTGGGGCTCGAGCTACAATGAGCAGTTCTTC. The full variable domain, with the rest looked up from reference TRBV7-9 and TRBJ2-1, is DTGVSQNPRHKITKRGQNVTFRCDPISEHNRLYWYRQTLGQGPEFLTYFQNEAQLEKSRLLSDRFSAERPKGSFSTLEIQRTEQGDSAMYLCASSIWGSSYNEQFFGPGTRLTVL.

V and J are TRBV4-2 and TRBJ1-2, with 9 bases aligning to TRBD1. The CDR3 is made up of 15 amino acids. CDR1 is LGHNA and CDR2 is YNFKEQ in the germline V gene. The ends lost 4 bases at V and 4 bases at J; junction bases unmatched: 7. CDR3 DNA: TGTGCCAGCAGCCCGGGGACAGGGACGACCTATGGCTACACCTTC. It specifies CASSPGTGTTYGYTF.

This chain uses TRBV28 with TRBJ1-4; D unclear. Germline V lookup: CDR1 MDHEN, CDR2 SYDVKM. Trimming left V 3 bases short and J 8 bases short, with 16 bases between. The CDR3 length is 15 residues. Here the CDR3 reads CASSFDPDGGEKLFF. The CDR3 DNA is TGTGCCAGCAGTTTTGACCCAGATGGAGGAGAAAAACTGTTTTTT.

The V and J genes are TRBV4-1 and TRBJ2-7; 9 bases match TRBD1. The CDR3 totals 13 residues. Germline V gene lookup returns CDR1 MGHRA and CDR2 YSYEKL. V was pared by 4 bases and J by 5 bases, with 3 bases of the junction left unmatched. The CDR3 bases are TGCGCCAGCAGCCCCAACAGGGGGCACGAGCAGTACGTC. It translates to CASSPNRGHEQYV.

The chain uses TRBV3-1 (or the pseudogene TRBV3-2) and TRBJ1-6; D might be TRBD1 (5 bases). The ends were cut back, 4 bases at V and 9 bases at J, with 16 bases in the middle. Germline-derived CDR1 and CDR2 are LGHDT and YNNKEL (reference sequence). This CDR3 contains 15 residues. The CDR3 bases are TGTGCCAGCAGCCCAGTGCTGGGAGGGGTTTCACCCCTCCACTTT. Protein sequence: CASSPVLGGVSPLHF.

The rearrangement links TRBV28 to TRBJ2-1; 7 nucleotides match TRBD1. Losses at the gene ends were 6 bases for V and 2 bases for J; bases not matched to a gene: 10. This CDR3 region has 16 residues. The germline V gene has CDR1 MDHEN and CDR2 SYDVKM. CDR3 nucleotides: TGTGCCAGCAGCCAGATAGGGGGCTCTACCTACAATGAGCAGTTCTTC. Its protein is CASSQIGGSTYNEQFF. Using reference TRBV28 and TRBJ2-1 for the parts outside the CDR3, the full variable domain is DVKVTQSSRYLVKRTGEKVFLECVQDMDHENMFWYRQDPGLGLRLIYFSYDVKMKEKGDIPEGYSVSREKKERFSLILESASTNQTSMYLCASSQIGGSTYNEQFFGPGTRLTVL.

This sequence joins TRBV19 and TRBJ1-5, with a tentative D call TRBD1 (5 bases). This CDR3 is 13 amino acids long. V was trimmed by 6 bases and J by 1 base, leaving 7 bases between them. Germline V CDR1 and CDR2: LNHDA, SQIVND (reference sequence). The CDR3 nucleotides read TGTGCCAGTAGGGCAGGGAGCAATCAGCCCCAGCATTTT. It specifies CASRAGSNQPQHF.

The V gene is TRBV19, the J gene TRBJ2-7; 12 bases align to TRBD1. The V segment lost 4 bases and the J segment 4 bases; nucleotides outside the gene matches: 5. CDR1 is LNHDA and CDR2 is SQIVND in the germline V gene (reference sequence). The length of the CDR3 is 15 residues. CDR3 sequence: CASSTWGQGAYEQYF. The CDR3 DNA follows: TGTGCCAGTAGTACATGGGGACAGGGGGCGTACGAGCAGTACTTC.

V is TRBV4-2 and J is TRBJ2-3; D is possibly TRBD2 (6 bases). Trimming removed 0 bases from V and 5 bases from J, with 21 bases in between. Germline loops: CDR1 LGHNA, CDR2 YNFKEQ. CDR3 length equals 18 residues. For the CDR3, the DNA is TGTGCCAGCAGCCAAGACAGAGGGTTGTTCACCGGGGGAGATACGCAGTATTTT. Translated, it gives CASSQDRGLFTGGDTQYF.

On this clone itself: The sample contains more than one DNA sequence encoding this CDR3. The chain couples TRBV4-3 to TRBJ1-4; 8 bases match TRBD1. Germline trimming cut 3 bases from V and 4 bases from J; bases unmatched to any gene: 4. Germline CDR1 and CDR2: LGHNA and YSLEER. CDR3 size: 15 residues. The CDR3 nucleotides read TGCGCCAGCAGCCAGGGGACAGGCCTTAATGAAAAACTGTTTTTT. Its protein is CASSQGTGLNEKLFF.

The genes are TRBV29-1 and TRBJ1-2, with TRBD1 identical over 10 bases. The CDR3 covers 13 residues. Germline CDR1 and CDR2: SQVTM and ANQGSEA. V lost 7 bases to trimming and J lost 2 bases; unmatched junction nucleotides: 4. CDR3 sequence: CSGGTGDNYGYTF. The CDR3 nucleotides read TGCAGCGGAGGGACAGGGGACAACTATGGCTACACCTTC. Full variable domain (remainder filled in from reference TRBV29-1 and TRBJ1-2): SAVISQKPSRDICQRGTSLTIQCQVDSQVTMMFWYRQQPGQSLTLIATANQGSEATYESGFVIDKFPISRPNLTFSTLTVSNMSPEDSSIYLCSGGTGDNYGYTFGSGTRLTVV.

The V call is TRBV7-3, the J call TRBJ2-2; D is ambiguous. Germline CDR1 is SGHTA and CDR2 is FQGTGA. The CDR3 extends over 12 amino acids. V lost 5 bases, J lost 7 bases, and 8 bases lay in between. The chain's CDR3 is CASSPYGGELFF. The CDR3 region has the DNA TGTGCCAGCAGCCCCTATGGCGGGGAGCTGTTTTTT.

V and J are TRBV12-5 and TRBJ1-1, with D uncertain. The CDR3 is 15 residues long. Looked up from germline, CDR1 is LGHNT and CDR2 is FRNRAP. V was shortened by 0 bases and J by 4 bases, with 12 bases between the two germline ends. The CDR3 sequence is CASGLVIGGRTEAFF. The CDR3, as DNA: TGTGCTAGTGGTTTGGTAATTGGTGGGCGCACTGAAGCTTTCTTT.

This clone was picked up one time. This rearrangement joins TRBV7-3 to TRBJ1-1, with D possibly being TRBD1 (5 bases). Germline CDR1 and CDR2: SGHTA and FQGTGA. Trimming stripped 4 bases from V and 4 bases from J, with 16 bases between. CDR3 length: 15 amino acids. Written as DNA, the CDR3 is TGTGCCAGCAGCTCGAGCCCAGGGCATGGCACTGAAGCTTTCTTT. Protein product: CASSSSPGHGTEAFF.

This chain connects TRBV30 to TRBJ1-1; 10 bases match TRBD1. In germline, CDR1 is GTSNPN, CDR2 SVGIG (reference sequence). This CDR3 has 14 amino acids. The trim removed 2 bases at V and 2 bases at J, leaving 2 bases unmatched. The CDR3 DNA is TGTGCCTGGAGTCAGACAGGGGGCAACACTGAAGCTTTCTTT. Translated: CAWSQTGGNTEAFF.

The chain combines TRBV10-3 with TRBJ2-2; maybe TRBD1 (5 bases). Trimming pared 10 bases from V and 3 bases from J, leaving 18 bases between. Germline V gene sequence: CDR1 ENHRY, CDR2 SYGVKD. CDR3 length equals 15 residues. DNA of the CDR3: TGTGCCACCCGGAACGGACAAGTCCACACCGGGGAGCTGTTTTTT. It encodes CATRNGQVHTGELFF.

CDR3 protein: CASATGDEAFF. In nucleotides, the CDR3 is TGTGCTAGTGCCACGGGGGATGAAGCTTTCTTT. The rearrangement uses TRBV12-5 and TRBJ1-1; TRBD1 might be the D (5 bases). Germline CDR1 and CDR2: LGHNT and FRNRAP. V shed 7 bases and J shed 7 bases, with 10 bases lying between them. This CDR3 contains 11 residues.

The chain combines TRBV4-1 with TRBJ2-2; no reliable D call. The V and J ends lost 5 bases and 6 bases respectively, with 28 bases between them. Germline CDR1 and CDR2: MGHRA and YSYEKL. The CDR3 runs to 19 residues. The CDR3 loop is CASSEYSSQHDPLAGELFF. The CDR3 bases are TGCGCCAGCAGCGAGTATAGTAGCCAGCACGATCCCTTGGCCGGGGAGCTGTTTTTT.

This chain joins TRBV11-2 and TRBJ2-3; 10 bases match TRBD2. Germline V gene data show CDR1 as SGHAT and CDR2 as FQNNGV. V lost 5 bases, J lost 2 bases, and 4 bases stayed unmatched. CDR3 length equals 15 residues. CDR3 residues: CASSDLAGDTDTQYF. The DNA for the CDR3 is TGTGCCAGCAGCGACCTAGCGGGGGACACAGATACGCAGTATTTT.

The rearrangement uses TRBV7-9 and TRBJ2-3, with a tentative D call TRBD1 (6 bases). The CDR3 covers 14 residues. V lost 5 bases and J 2 bases, leaving 11 bases between the germline ends. CDR1 and CDR2 from the germline V gene are SEHNR and FQNEAQ (reference sequence). CDR3 sequence reads: CASSPGANTDTQYF. The DNA of the CDR3 is TGTGCCAGCAGCCCAGGGGCAAACACAGATACGCAGTATTTT.

The chain carries TRBV24-1 and TRBJ2-3; D possibly corresponds to TRBD2 (6 bases). The V gene lost 6 bases and the J gene lost 0 bases, with 12 bases spanning the gap. Germline lookup yields CDR1 KGHDR and CDR2 SFDVKD. The CDR3 covers 15 residues. The chain's CDR3 is CATSRRGSSTDTQYF. The DNA of the CDR3 is TGTGCCACCAGTCGGCGGGGTTCTAGCACAGATACGCAGTATTTT.